This TCR beta chain was captured in a study of Ad26.COV2.S vaccination and SARS-CoV-2 variants. Study-wide background: The donor was enrolled in the Ad26.COV2.S arm of the COV1001 trial.

Overall study results and limits: Spike-specific TCR breadth ran higher among vaccine recipients than placebo recipients.

Specified treatment: over 15 received Ad26.COV2.S at low or high dose, single or two shots; a few received placebo; per-sample allocation not given. It was on day 63 after the first vaccine or placebo injection that samples were taken. Clones were sequenced by immunoSEQ multiplex PCR, and TCRdb holds only the in-frame ones, with some missing. The repertoire includes some 640,000 clones, roughly 90% of them detected once, and 1.5% sits in the top ten. Trimming pared 4 bases from V and 0 bases from J, leaving 12 bases between. This CDR3 comprises 15 residues. Germline V gene data show CDR1 as SGHTA and CDR2 as FQGNSA. This clone turned up a few times. Its cognate antigen is unknown.

The gene calls are TRBV7-2 and TRBJ1-1; tentative D call: TRBD1 (5 bases). This TCR was recovered from a person aged 18-60 years who received the Ad26.COV2.S COVID-19 vaccine or a placebo. The source material was peripheral blood, sampled in a trial of Ad26.COV2.S vaccine versus placebo. The CDR3 coding sequence is TGTGCCAGCAGCTCGGGGCCTCAACTGAACACTGAAGCTTTCTTT. Protein product: CASSSGPQLNTEAFF.